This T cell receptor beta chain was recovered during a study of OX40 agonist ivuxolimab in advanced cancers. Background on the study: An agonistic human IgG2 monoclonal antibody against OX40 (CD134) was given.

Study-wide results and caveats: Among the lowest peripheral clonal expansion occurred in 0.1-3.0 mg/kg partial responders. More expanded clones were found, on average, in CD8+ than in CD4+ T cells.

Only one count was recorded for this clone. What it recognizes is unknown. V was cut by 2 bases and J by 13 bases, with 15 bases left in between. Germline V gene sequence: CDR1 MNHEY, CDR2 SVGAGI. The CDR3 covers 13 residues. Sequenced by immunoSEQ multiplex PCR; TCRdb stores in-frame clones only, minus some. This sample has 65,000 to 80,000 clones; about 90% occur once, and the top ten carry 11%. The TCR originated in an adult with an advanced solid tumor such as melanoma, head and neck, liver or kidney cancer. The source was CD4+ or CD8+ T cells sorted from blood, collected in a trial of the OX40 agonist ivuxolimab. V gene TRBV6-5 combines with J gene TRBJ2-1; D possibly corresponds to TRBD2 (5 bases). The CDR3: CASSYGETKFQFF. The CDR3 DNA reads TGTGCCAGCAGTTACGGGGAGACTAAATTCCAGTTCTTC.